This T cell receptor beta chain was recovered during a study of T cell repertoires in cytomegalovirus infection. Study-wide background: It can be stated that public TCR beta signatures indicated CMV infection as well as a matching HLA type.

The study's findings and limits: CMV-specific HLA-C-restricted TCR beta clonotypes dominated the ex vivo response. People with CMV and the relevant HLA were identified by cumulative public TCR beta family frequency.

One entry per CDR3 protein results from TCRdb running MiXCR on the reads. The sample yields 600,000 to 800,000 distinct CDR3 sequences, 20% to 25% seen once. Points on this clonotype: Its antigen remains unknown.

The receptor was derived from a human donor in good health (CMV status not recorded). Some clones in this sample may be carry-over from other donors' samples. Sequencing was done on a sample of CD8+ T cells from PBMCs.

The CDR3, as DNA: TGTGCCAGCAGCCAAGATCACCGGGTTACTGAAGCTTTCTTT. It codes for CASSQDHRVTEAFF. The chain couples TRBV3-1 to TRBJ1-1; D is unresolved. Trimming took off 0 bases at V and 5 bases at J, with 10 bases between the two ends. The germline V gene encodes CDR1 LGHDT and CDR2 YNNKEL (reference sequence). The CDR3 sequence is 14 residues long.